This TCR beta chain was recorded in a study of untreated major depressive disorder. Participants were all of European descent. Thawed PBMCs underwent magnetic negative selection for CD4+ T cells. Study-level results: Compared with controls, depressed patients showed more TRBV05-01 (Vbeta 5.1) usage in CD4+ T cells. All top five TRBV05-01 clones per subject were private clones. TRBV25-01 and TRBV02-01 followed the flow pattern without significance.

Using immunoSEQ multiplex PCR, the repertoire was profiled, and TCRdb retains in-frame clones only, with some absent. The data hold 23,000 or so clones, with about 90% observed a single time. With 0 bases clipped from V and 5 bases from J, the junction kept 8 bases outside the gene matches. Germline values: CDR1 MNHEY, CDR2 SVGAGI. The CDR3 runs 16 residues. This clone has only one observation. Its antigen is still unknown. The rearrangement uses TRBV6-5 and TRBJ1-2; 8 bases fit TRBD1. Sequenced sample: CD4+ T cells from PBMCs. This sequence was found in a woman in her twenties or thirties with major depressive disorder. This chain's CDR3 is CASSYSGQGEEYGYTF. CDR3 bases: TGTGCCAGCAGTTACTCTGGACAGGGCGAGGAATATGGCTACACCTTC.